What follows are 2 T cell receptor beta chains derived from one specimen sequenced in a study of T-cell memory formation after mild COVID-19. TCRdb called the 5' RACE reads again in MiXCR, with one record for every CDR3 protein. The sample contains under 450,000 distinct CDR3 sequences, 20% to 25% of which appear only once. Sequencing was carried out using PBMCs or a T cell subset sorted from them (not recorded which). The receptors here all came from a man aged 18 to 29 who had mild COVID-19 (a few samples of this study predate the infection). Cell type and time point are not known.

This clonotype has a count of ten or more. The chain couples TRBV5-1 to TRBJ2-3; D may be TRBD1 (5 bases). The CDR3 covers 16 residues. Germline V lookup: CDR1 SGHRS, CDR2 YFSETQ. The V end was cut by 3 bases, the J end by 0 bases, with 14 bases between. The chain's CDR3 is CASSSPRRGSTDTQYF. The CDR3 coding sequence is TGCGCCAGCAGCTCGCCAAGAAGGGGCAGCACAGATACGCAGTATTTT. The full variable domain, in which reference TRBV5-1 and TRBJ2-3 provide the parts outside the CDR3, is KAGVTQTPRYLIKTRGQQVTLSCSPISGHRSVSWYQQTPGQGLQFLFEYFSETQRNKGNFPGRFSGRQFSNSRSEMNVSTLELGDSALYLCASSSPRRGSTDTQYFGPGTRLTVL.

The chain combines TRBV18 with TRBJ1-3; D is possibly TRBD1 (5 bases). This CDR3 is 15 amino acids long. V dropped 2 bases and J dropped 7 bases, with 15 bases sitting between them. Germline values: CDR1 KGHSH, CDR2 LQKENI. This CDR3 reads CASSPILDSPNTIYF. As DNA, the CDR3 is TGTGCCAGCTCACCAATTCTAGACAGCCCGAACACCATATATTTT.